A single sample gave rise to the 32 T cell receptor beta chains below, sequenced in a study of T cell changes during pregnancy in multiple sclerosis. Repertoires were generated with immunoSEQ multiplex PCR, while TCRdb's copy carries only in-frame clones and drops some. The data show around 57,000 clones, around 92% seen once. Sequencing used CD4+ T cells from peripheral blood mononuclear cells, obtained in the third trimester of pregnancy. The source of these receptors is a female donor with multiple sclerosis, enrolled in a pregnancy study.

This clone was observed a few times. The chain uses TRBV5-4 and TRBJ2-1; 8 bases fit TRBD1. From germline, CDR1 is SGHNT and CDR2 YYREEE (reference sequence). The CDR3 is 15 residues long. After removal of 5 bases from V and 4 bases from J, the junction contained 8 bases not matched to a gene. The CDR3 here is CASSIDRGSYNEQFF. The CDR3, as DNA: TGTGCCAGCAGTATCGACAGGGGCTCGTACAATGAGCAGTTCTTC.

The chain uses TRBV6-5 and TRBJ1-2; a weak D match, TRBD1 (6 bases). This CDR3 has 15 residues. Germline V gene sequence: CDR1 MNHEY, CDR2 SVGAGI. Trimming took off 0 bases at V and 2 bases at J, with 10 bases between the two ends. The CDR3 region is CASSYSTGQNYGYTF. DNA of the CDR3: TGTGCCAGCAGTTACTCGACCGGACAGAACTATGGCTACACCTTC.

The rearrangement joins TRBV27 to TRBJ2-3; a weak D match, TRBD2 (6 bases). The germline V gene encodes CDR1 MNHEY and CDR2 SMNVEV (reference sequence). The length of the CDR3 is 16 residues. Trimming shortened V by 5 bases and J by 7 bases, and 22 bases separated the two germline ends. The CDR3 nucleotides read TGTGCCAGCAGTGCGGACCGACGCAGGGCGGGGCATACGCAGTATTTT. Its protein product is CASSADRRRAGHTQYF.

This clone is a singleton in its sample. The CDR3 reads CASSPGTAQETQYF. Here the CDR3 DNA reads TGTGCCAGCAGCCCCGGGACAGCCCAAGAGACCCAGTACTTC. J is TRBJ2-5 and V is TRBV7-9; 7 nucleotides agree with TRBD1. CDR3 length equals 14 residues. V lost 5 bases to trimming and J lost 1 base; unmatched junction nucleotides: 4. Germline values: CDR1 SEHNR, CDR2 FQNEAQ (reference sequence). Full variable domain (remainder filled in from reference TRBV7-9 and TRBJ2-5): DTGVSQNPRHKITKRGQNVTFRCDPISEHNRLYWYRQTLGQGPEFLTYFQNEAQLEKSRLLSDRFSAERPKGSFSTLEIQRTEQGDSAMYLCASSPGTAQETQYFGPGTRLLVL.

This chain links TRBV18 with TRBJ2-6; D is possibly TRBD2 (5 bases). CDR1 KGHSH and CDR2 LQKENI come from the germline V gene. V was shortened by 10 bases and J by 0 bases, with 25 bases between the two germline ends. The CDR3 has 19 residues. CDR3 DNA sequence: TGTGCCACTCTCGAGAGGGCCCCAGCCGTAAGCTCTGGGGCCAACGTCCTGACTTTC. Encoded protein: CATLERAPAVSSGANVLTF. Full variable domain (rest looked up from reference TRBV18 and TRBJ2-6): NAGVMQNPRHLVRRRGQEARLRCSPMKGHSHVYWYRQLPEEGLKFMVYLQKENIIDESGMPKERFSAEFPKEGPSILRIQQVVRGDSAAYFCATLERAPAVSSGANVLTFGAGSRLTVL.

The chain joins TRBV7-9 to TRBJ2-7, with 12 bases fitting TRBD2. CDR1 is SEHNR, CDR2 FQNEAQ, per germline (reference sequence). The ends lost 5 bases at V and 5 bases at J; junction bases unmatched: 4. This CDR3 comprises 14 residues. In DNA form, the CDR3 reads TGTGCCAGCAGCGCCGGGACTAGCGGGCACGAGCAGTACTTC. Translation: CASSAGTSGHEQYF.

The genes are TRBV5-8 and TRBJ2-3, with D possibly being TRBD1 (6 bases). The length of the CDR3 is 16 residues. The V end was cut by 0 bases, the J end by 0 bases, with 11 bases between. Germline V CDR1 and CDR2: SGHTS, YDEGEE. Written as DNA, the CDR3 is TGTGCCAGCAGCTTGGGTAGGACAGTTAGCACAGATACGCAGTATTTT. It translates to CASSLGRTVSTDTQYF.

Turning to this clone: The junction departs from the called germline gene at one end, perhaps through a read error. The J gene is TRBJ2-4, the V gene TRBV7-9, with D possibly being TRBD1 (5 bases). Germline V gene sequence: CDR1 SEHNR, CDR2 FQNEAQ (reference sequence). The CDR3 runs 13 residues. CDR3 nucleotides: TGCGCCAGCAGCTCCCTCGCACAGGACATTCAGTACTTC. It specifies CASSSLAQDIQYF.

The chain links TRBV9 to TRBJ2-2; a weak D match, TRBD1 (6 bases). This CDR3 comprises 14 residues. CDR1 is SGDLS, CDR2 YYNGEE, per germline. The V gene lost 1 base and the J gene lost 4 bases, with 8 bases spanning the gap. The CDR3 region is CASSVLDSTGELFF. The CDR3 DNA is TGTGCCAGCAGCGTACTGGACAGCACCGGGGAGCTGTTTTTT. Supplemented by reference TRBV9 and TRBJ2-2, the full variable domain reads DSGVTQTPKHLITATGQRVTLRCSPRSGDLSVYWYQQSLDQGLQFLIQYYNGEERAKGNILERFSAQQFPDLHSELNLSSLELGDSALYFCASSVLDSTGELFFGEGSRLTVL.

The genes are TRBV19 and TRBJ2-2; 9 positions match TRBD2. Losses at the gene ends were 6 bases for V and 5 bases for J; bases not matched to a gene: 10. Germline CDR1 and CDR2: LNHDA and SQIVND (reference sequence). The CDR3 contains 16 residues. The CDR3 nucleotides read TGTGCCAGTAGCCCCTCGGGAGCGGGAGGTACCGGGGAGCTGTTTTTT. It specifies CASSPSGAGGTGELFF.

This clone was seen a single time. The chain recombines TRBV5-4 with TRBJ1-2; 7 bases are shared with TRBD1. The CDR3 runs 15 residues. Germline CDR1 reads SGHNT; CDR2 reads YYREEE (reference sequence). With 0 bases clipped from V and 4 bases from J, the junction kept 6 bases outside the gene matches. CDR3 residues: CASSLVTGEAYGYTF. CDR3 nucleotides: TGTGCCAGCAGCTTGGTAACAGGGGAGGCCTATGGCTACACCTTC.

V and J are TRBV30 and TRBJ1-5, with D perhaps matching TRBD1 (6 bases). The CDR3 is 14 amino acids. In germline, CDR1 is GTSNPN, CDR2 SVGIG (reference sequence). The ends were cut back, 5 bases at V and 0 bases at J, with 11 bases in the middle. Here the CDR3 reads CAWQTGDSNQPQHF. In DNA form, the CDR3 reads TGTGCCTGGCAGACAGGCGATAGCAATCAGCCCCAGCATTTT.

In its sample, this clone was seen once. The chain has TRBV7-9 and TRBJ1-3, with D uncertain. CDR1 and CDR2 (germline): SEHNR, FQNEAQ (reference sequence). Trimming removed 1 base at V and 0 bases at J, with 10 bases between. There are 16 residues in the CDR3. This chain's CDR3 is CASSLGLWSSGNTIYF. CDR3 sequence (DNA): TGTGCCAGCAGCTTAGGGCTTTGGAGCTCTGGAAACACCATATATTTT.

The chain couples TRBV18 to TRBJ1-2; 8 bases align to TRBD1. J was trimmed by 4 bases and V by 3 bases; bases with no gene match: 10. The length of the CDR3 is 16 residues. In germline, CDR1 is KGHSH, CDR2 LQKENI. CDR3 residues: CASSPGQGGHLYGYTF. The CDR3 nucleotides read TGTGCCAGCTCACCCGGACAGGGAGGTCACCTCTATGGCTACACCTTC.

The rearrangement joins TRBV5-1 to TRBJ1-3; no definite D call. V lost 0 bases and J lost 6, with 10 bases in between. Germline V gene sequence: CDR1 SGHRS, CDR2 YFSETQ. The length of the CDR3 is 14 residues. The CDR3 DNA is TGCGCCAGCAGCTTGGACAGTGTGGAAAACACCATATATTTT. This sequence encodes CASSLDSVENTIYF.

This chain joins TRBV2 and TRBJ1-2, with 8 bases matching TRBD1. CDR3 size: 12 residues. After removal of 9 bases from V and 7 bases from J, the junction contained 7 bases not matched to a gene. The V gene's germline CDR1 is SNHLY and CDR2 FYNNEI. The CDR3, as DNA: TGTGCCAGGGACAGGGATCATGGTGGCTACACCTTC. As protein: CARDRDHGGYTF.

The rearrangement joins TRBV19 to TRBJ1-1, with 9 nucleotides matching TRBD1. The V gene's germline CDR1 is LNHDA and CDR2 SQIVND (reference sequence). J lost 4 bases, V lost 6 bases, and 6 bases had no gene match. The CDR3 sequence is 14 residues long. The CDR3 region is CASSSGQGLTEAFF. The CDR3 region has the DNA TGTGCCAGTAGCTCGGGACAGGGCCTCACTGAAGCTTTCTTT.

V usage is TRBV5-1 and J usage is TRBJ2-1; weak D call: TRBD2 (5 bases). Germline CDR1 and CDR2: SGHRS and YFSETQ. V was clipped by 0 bases and J by 10 bases, with 14 bases between them. There are 14 residues in the CDR3. CDR3 nucleotide sequence: TGCGCCAGCAGCTTGGCACTCCTCCCGGGAGAGCAGTTCTTC. Protein: CASSLALLPGEQFF.

The chain joins TRBV28 to TRBJ1-1, with a weak D call TRBD1 (5 bases). The germline CDR1 and CDR2 sequences are MDHEN and SYDVKM. The CDR3 is made up of 17 amino acids. V was pared by 5 bases and J by 6 bases, with 25 bases between. CDR3 coding DNA: TGTGCCAGCAGTCCCATCGTATTGATCAGGGTTATCGCTGAAGCTTTCTTT. Translated: CASSPIVLIRVIAEAFF.

The chain uses TRBV19 and TRBJ1-1, with TRBD1 matching 7 bases. Trimming cost V 6 bases and J 3 bases; bases outside gene matches: 4. The CDR3 covers 13 residues. CDR1 is LNHDA and CDR2 is SQIVND in the germline V gene (reference sequence). The CDR3 here is CASRGTEYTEAFF. CDR3 DNA: TGTGCCAGTAGGGGGACAGAATACACTGAAGCTTTCTTT.

The J gene is TRBJ2-2, the V gene TRBV14; D is undetermined. The V and J ends lost 4 bases and 7 bases respectively, with 4 bases between them. CDR3 size: 11 residues. Germline CDR1 and CDR2: SGHDN and FVKESK. Written as DNA, the CDR3 is TGTGCCAGCAGCCTAAACGGGGAGCTGTTTTTT. This translates into CASSLNGELFF.

The genes are TRBV2 and TRBJ2-7; 7 positions match TRBD2. The CDR3 totals 15 residues. Per germline, CDR1 SNHLY and CDR2 FYNNEI. Trimming removed 2 bases from V and 2 bases from J; junction bases left unmatched: 6. The CDR3 bases are TGTGCCAGCAGTGAATGGGCGGCGGGGGCCTACGAGCAGTACTTC. Translation gives CASSEWAAGAYEQYF.

The rearrangement links TRBV18 to TRBJ1-5, with TRBD1 as a possible D gene (6 bases). The CDR3 is 15 residues long. Per the germline V gene, CDR1 is KGHSH and CDR2 is LQKENI. The germline V and J ends were trimmed by 3 bases and 3 bases, with 12 bases remaining between them. Here the CDR3 reads CASSPAGGDNQPQHF. The CDR3 region has the DNA TGTGCCAGCTCACCCGCGGGGGGCGACAATCAGCCCCAGCATTTT.

The chain recombines TRBV5-8 with TRBJ1-5; tentatively, D is TRBD1 (5 bases). V lost 4 bases and J lost 3, with 8 bases in between. CDR1 and CDR2 (germline): SGHTS, YDEGEE. The CDR3 consists of 13 residues. In DNA, the CDR3 is TGTGCCAGCAGCCGGGACTACAATCAGCCCCAGCATTTT. Its translation: CASSRDYNQPQHF.

The chain links TRBV7-2 to TRBJ1-4; unclear D gene. The CDR3 is 14 amino acids. CDR1 and CDR2 from the germline V gene are SGHTA and FQGNSA. Trimming stripped 5 bases from V and 8 bases from J, with 15 bases between. The CDR3: CASSPRLVSEKLFF. The CDR3 region has the DNA TGTGCCAGCAGCCCCCGCCTCGTTAGCGAAAAACTGTTTTTT.

This clone showed up just a few times. The chain combines TRBV7-9 with TRBJ1-2; TRBD1 agrees at 9 bases. Germline CDR1 and CDR2: SEHNR and FQNEAQ (reference sequence). Trimming removed 4 bases from V and 4 bases from J; junction bases left unmatched: 1. The length of the CDR3 is 13 residues. The CDR3 here is CASSSGQGYGYTF. The CDR3, as DNA: TGTGCCAGCAGCTCGGGACAGGGCTATGGCTACACCTTC.

The chain carries TRBV7-2 and TRBJ2-5; D perhaps matches TRBD1 (5 bases). The length of the CDR3 is 14 residues. Trimming removed 5 bases at V and 5 bases at J, with 15 bases between. Per the germline V gene, CDR1 is SGHTA and CDR2 is FQGNSA. The CDR3 DNA reads as TGTGCCAGCAGCCCGCCGACAGTTGGGGAGACCCAGTACTTC. Translated, it gives CASSPPTVGETQYF.

The chain joins TRBV6-1 to TRBJ1-1; 8 bases agree with TRBD1. The V gene's germline CDR1 is MNHNS and CDR2 SASEGT. With 10 bases clipped from V and 4 bases from J, the junction kept 11 bases outside the gene matches. CDR3 length equals 14 residues. CDR3 in amino acids: CATRQGRRGTEAFF. Here the CDR3 DNA reads TGTGCCACCAGACAGGGGAGGAGGGGCACTGAAGCTTTCTTT.

The rearrangement joins TRBV25-1 to TRBJ1-1; TRBD1 is a possible D gene (5 bases). CDR1 is MGHDK, CDR2 SYGVNS, per germline. Deletions cut 5 bases from V and 7 bases from J, with 14 bases between. This CDR3 is built from 13 residues. CDR3 sequence (DNA): TGTGCCAGCAGTATCGGCAGGGTGGGTGAAGCTTTCTTT. Translating gives CASSIGRVGEAFF.

The V call is TRBV19, the J call TRBJ2-7, with D possibly TRBD2 on 6 matching bases. Germline CDR1 and CDR2: LNHDA and SQIVND (reference sequence). The V and J ends lost 8 bases and 0 bases respectively, with 14 bases between them. The CDR3 extends over 14 amino acids. The CDR3 DNA reads TGTGCCAGTGCGGGGACTTCCAGCTCCTACGAGCAGTACTTC. It codes for CASAGTSSSYEQYF.

The rearrangement joins TRBV4-1 to TRBJ1-4; D unresolved. Germline CDR1 reads MGHRA; CDR2 reads YSYEKL. The CDR3 sequence is 18 residues long. Trimming pared 3 bases from V and 0 bases from J, leaving 17 bases between. The CDR3 DNA reads as TGCGCCAGCAGCCACCTTAAAATGACTGAGCCAACTAATGAAAAACTGTTTTTT. Protein: CASSHLKMTEPTNEKLFF.

This chain connects TRBV6-6 to TRBJ2-2; the D is unclear. The CDR3 is made up of 16 amino acids. CDR1 is MNHNY, CDR2 SVGAGI, per germline (reference sequence). V was pared by 1 base and J by 0 bases, with 9 bases between. The CDR3 sequence is CASSYFRQANTGELFF. DNA for the CDR3: TGTGCCAGCAGTTACTTCAGACAAGCGAACACCGGGGAGCTGTTTTTT.